The present entry profiles one T cell receptor beta chain with its context. The sample originates from a study of response to subunit inactivated influenza vaccine. Via MiXCR, TCRdb re-called the RT-PCR reads, giving one row per CDR3 protein. The data contain about 570,000 distinct CDR3 sequences, about 10% of them seen just once; the ten biggest clones take up 10% to 13%. The CDR3 is 14 amino acids. V lost 2 bases and J 2 bases, leaving 8 bases between the germline ends. Germline loops: CDR1 MNHEY, CDR2 SVGAGI. Source: PBMCs from blood, taken on the day of vaccination. V usage is TRBV6-5 and J usage is TRBJ2-3; D remains unclear. The TCR comes from a man between 45 and 60 years old who received an inactivated influenza vaccine. CDR3 DNA: TGTGCCAGCAGTTACGATTGGTACACAGATACGCAGTATTTT. It is translated as CASSYDWYTDTQYF.